This T cell receptor (beta chain) comes out of a study of post-analysis software for immune sequencing data. Study findings and constraints: Among four to six TRBV segments more frequent in patients than controls were TRBV5-6, TRBV5-1 and TRBV20-1.

The authors incorporated unique molecular identifiers into the TCR beta cDNA libraries. In TCRdb, the PCR reads were re-called with MiXCR into one record per CDR3 protein. The profile covers 450,000 to 650,000 distinct CDR3 sequences, with about 44% appearing a single time and about 1.5% taken by the ten largest. As to this clonotype: The antigen is unknown. An end of the junction does not agree with germline; a read error may underlie this.

The CDR3 extends over 19 amino acids. CDR1 is MNHEY, CDR2 SVGAGI, per germline. This TCR derives from a girl under 18 with multiple sclerosis. The chain joins TRBV6-5 to TRBJ2-6; the D gene is possibly TRBD1 (5 bases). Sequenced material: blood. CDR3 in DNA: TGTGCCAGCAGTTACTCGCCAAATATGGGGCTCTCTGGGGCCAACGTTCTGACTTTC. Protein product: CASSYSPNMGLSGANVLTF.